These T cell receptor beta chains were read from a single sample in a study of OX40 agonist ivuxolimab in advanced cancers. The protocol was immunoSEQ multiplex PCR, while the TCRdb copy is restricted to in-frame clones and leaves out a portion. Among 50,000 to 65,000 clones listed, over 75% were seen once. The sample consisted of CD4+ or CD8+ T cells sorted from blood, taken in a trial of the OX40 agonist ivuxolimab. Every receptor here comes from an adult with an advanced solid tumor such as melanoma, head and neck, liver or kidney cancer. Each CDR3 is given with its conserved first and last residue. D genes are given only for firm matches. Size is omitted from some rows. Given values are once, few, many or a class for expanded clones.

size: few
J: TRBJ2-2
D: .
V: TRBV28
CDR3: CASSGGLRTGELFF
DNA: TGTGCCAGCAGTGGGGGTCTGAGGACCGGGGAGCTGTTTTTT

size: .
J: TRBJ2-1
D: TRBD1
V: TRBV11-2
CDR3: CASSINGQVRGYNEQFF
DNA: TGTGCCAGCAGCATAAACGGACAGGTCCGGGGATACAATGAGCAGTTCTTC

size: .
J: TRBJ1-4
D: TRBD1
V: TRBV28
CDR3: CASSFQGANEKLFF
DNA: TGTGCCAGCAGTTTTCAGGGGGCTAATGAAAAACTGTTTTTT

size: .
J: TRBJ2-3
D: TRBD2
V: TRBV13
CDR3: CASSLEPGGATDTQYF
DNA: TGTGCCAGCAGCTTAGAGCCGGGGGGAGCCACAGATACGCAGTATTTT

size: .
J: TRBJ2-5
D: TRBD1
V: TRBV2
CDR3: CASSRSGQAPQETQYF
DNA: TGTGCCAGCAGTCGATCGGGACAGGCGCCCCAAGAGACCCAGTACTTC

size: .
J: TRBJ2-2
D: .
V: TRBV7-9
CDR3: CASSSVPSGVLAGELFF
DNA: TGTGCCAGCAGCTCAGTCCCCTCGGGAGTGCTTGCCGGGGAGCTGTTTTTT

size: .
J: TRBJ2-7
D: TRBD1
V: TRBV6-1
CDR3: CASRGQDDYEQYF
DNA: TGTGCCAGCAGGGGACAGGATGACTACGAGCAGTACTTC

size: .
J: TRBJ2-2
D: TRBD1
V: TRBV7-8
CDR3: CASSYAGGVGTGELFF
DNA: TGTGCCAGCAGTTACGCAGGGGGCGTGGGCACCGGGGAGCTGTTTTTT

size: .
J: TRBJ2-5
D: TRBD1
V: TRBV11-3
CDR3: CASSLDWGRQGWETQYF
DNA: TGTGCCAGCAGCTTAGATTGGGGCCGACAGGGGTGGGAGACCCAGTACTTC

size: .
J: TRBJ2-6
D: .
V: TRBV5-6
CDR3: CASSFGSSGANVLTF
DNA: TGTGCCAGCAGCTTTGGTAGCTCTGGGGCCAACGTCCTGACTTTC

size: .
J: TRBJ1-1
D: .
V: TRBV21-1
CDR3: CASSKEGSLGGPWWTEAFF
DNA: TGTGCCAGCAGCAAAGAAGGTAGTTTGGGGGGACCTTGGTGGACTGAAGCTTTCTTT

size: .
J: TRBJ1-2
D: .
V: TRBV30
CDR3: CAGTVRGEGNYGYTF
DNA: TGTGCTGGGACGGTACGAGGGGAAGGTAACTATGGCTACACCTTC

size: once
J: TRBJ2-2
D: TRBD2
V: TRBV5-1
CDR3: CASSPNLAGGPSGELFF
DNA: TGCGCCAGCAGCCCGAACCTAGCGGGAGGGCCTAGCGGGGAGCTGTTTTTT

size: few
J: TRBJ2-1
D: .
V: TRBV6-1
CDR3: CASGKSEAHEQFF
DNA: TGTGCCAGCGGTAAGAGCGAAGCGCATGAGCAGTTCTTC

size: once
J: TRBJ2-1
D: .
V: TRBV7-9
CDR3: CASSLGAAEQFF
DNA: TGTGCCAGCAGCTTAGGGGCGGCTGAGCAGTTCTTC

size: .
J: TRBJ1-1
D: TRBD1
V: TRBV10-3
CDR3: CAISESTDRPGGEAFF
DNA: TGTGCCATCAGTGAGTCTACGGACAGGCCCGGCGGTGAAGCTTTCTTT

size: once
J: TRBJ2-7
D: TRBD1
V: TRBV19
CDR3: CASSILGTGNSTYEQYF
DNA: TGTGCCAGTAGTATTCTTGGGACAGGGAATTCTACCTACGAGCAGTACTTC

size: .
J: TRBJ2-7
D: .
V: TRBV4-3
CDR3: CASSQEGAGYEQYF
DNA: TGCGCCAGCAGCCAAGAGGGGGCGGGGTACGAGCAGTACTTC

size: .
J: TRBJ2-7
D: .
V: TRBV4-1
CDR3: CASSQDRAGSGYEQYF
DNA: TGCGCCAGCAGCCAAGATCGAGCGGGTAGCGGATACGAGCAGTACTTC

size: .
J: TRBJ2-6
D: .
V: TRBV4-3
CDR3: CASSQATFSGANVLTF
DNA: TGCGCCAGCAGCCAAGCTACCTTCTCTGGGGCCAACGTCCTGACTTTC

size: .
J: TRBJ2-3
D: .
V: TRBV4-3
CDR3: CASSKETGEGADTQYF
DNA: TGCGCCAGCAGCAAAGAAACAGGGGAGGGCGCAGATACGCAGTATTTT

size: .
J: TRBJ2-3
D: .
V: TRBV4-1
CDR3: CASSQDWQGGDTQYF
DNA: TGCGCCAGCAGCCAAGATTGGCAGGGCGGAGATACGCAGTATTTT